This T cell receptor beta chain is from a study of OX40 agonist ivuxolimab in advanced cancers. Study details: Cancers in dose escalation were hepatocellular, melanoma, renal cell and head and neck. The study's findings and limits: Both CD4+ and CD8+ T cell populations in blood had undergone clonal expansion by week 6 at 0.1 to 3.0 mg/kg.

Worth noting for this clone: Its antigen is unidentified.

Here immunoSEQ multiplex PCR was the method, and the copy in TCRdb shows in-frame clones only, minus some. The table includes about 30,000 clones, roughly 84% detected once. The CDR3 runs to 12 residues. Between the trimmed V and J ends, which lost 7 bases and 9 bases, there was a span of 19 bases. Germline values: CDR1 SQVTM, CDR2 ANQGSEA. This TCR was sampled from an adult with an advanced solid tumor such as melanoma, head and neck, liver or kidney cancer. The chain recombines TRBV29-1 with TRBJ2-7; a possible D gene is TRBD1 (6 bases). This material consisted of CD4+ or CD8+ T cells sorted from blood, taken in a trial of the OX40 agonist ivuxolimab. The CDR3 sequence: CSAVTDSVGQYF. Here the CDR3 DNA reads TGCAGCGCCGTGACGGACAGCGTAGGGCAGTACTTC.